These 29 T cell receptor beta chains were sequenced from one sample in a study of blood T cell repertoires in COVID-19. Assay used: immunoSEQ multiplex PCR; TCRdb lists only in-frame clones, some missing. The data hold 85,000 to 110,000 clones, with 87% observed a single time. Specimen: peripheral blood. Source of these receptors: a man in his fifties in a cohort sampled during active COVID-19.

The rearrangement uses TRBV5-6 and TRBJ1-4, with 8 bases that match TRBD1. This CDR3 comprises 15 residues. Looked up from germline, CDR1 is SGHDT and CDR2 is YYEEEE. J gave up 8 bases and V 2 bases, and 8 bases lay outside the gene matches. CDR3 amino acids: CASSFNQGAGEKLFF. CDR3 nucleotides: TGTGCCAGCAGCTTCAATCAGGGGGCAGGGGAAAAACTGTTTTTT.

V gene TRBV5-1 combines with J gene TRBJ1-1; D might be TRBD1 (6 bases). The germline CDR1 and CDR2 sequences are SGHRS and YFSETQ. The CDR3 consists of 15 residues. V was shortened by 0 bases and J by 4 bases, with 13 bases between the two germline ends. The CDR3 here is CASSLAARGVTEAFF. In DNA form, the CDR3 reads TGCGCCAGCAGCTTGGCCGCCAGGGGAGTCACTGAAGCTTTCTTT.

The V and J genes are TRBV3-1 (or the pseudogene TRBV3-2) and TRBJ1-6; tentatively, D is TRBD1 (5 bases). CDR1 is LGHDT and CDR2 is YNNKEL in the germline V gene (reference sequence). The CDR3 length is 13 residues. Deletions cut 0 bases from V and 9 bases from J, with 6 bases between. The CDR3 loop reads CASSQEGVSPLHF. The CDR3 nucleotides are TGTGCCAGCAGCCAAGAAGGGGTTTCACCCCTCCACTTT.

Concerning this clone itself: Mismatch with germline at one junction end may stem from a read error. The J gene is TRBJ2-5, the V gene TRBV7-7; D possibly corresponds to TRBD2 (6 bases). The CDR3 length is 14 residues. Germline CDR1 is SSHAT and CDR2 is FNYEAQ (reference sequence). CDR3 amino acids: CASSLGATSETQYF. The CDR3, as DNA: TGTGCTAGCAGCTTAGGGGCAACTAGCGAGACCCAGTACTTC.

The chain recombines TRBV2 with TRBJ2-3; 8 bases are a match to TRBD2. CDR3 size: 14 residues. Trimming removed 4 bases from V and 6 bases from J; junction bases left unmatched: 6. Germline V gives CDR1 SNHLY, CDR2 FYNNEI. The CDR3 spells CASSVAGGGDTQYF. CDR3 sequence (DNA): TGTGCCAGCAGTGTCGCGGGGGGCGGGGATACGCAGTATTTT.

This chain links TRBV11-3 with TRBJ2-7, with 8 bases identical to TRBD1. This CDR3 spans 16 amino acids. The germline V gene encodes CDR1 SGHNT and CDR2 YENEEA. V lost 2 bases to trimming and J lost 3 bases; unmatched junction nucleotides: 9. CDR3 amino acids: CASSLTSPGTGYEQYF. CDR3 DNA: TGTGCCAGCAGCTTAACCTCTCCCGGGACAGGCTACGAGCAGTACTTC. Together with reference TRBV11-3 and TRBJ2-7, the CDR3 gives the full variable domain: EAGVVQSPRYKIIEKKQPVAFWCNPISGHNTLYWYLQNLGQGPELLIRYENEEAVDDSQLPKDRFSAERLKGVDSTLKIQPAELGDSAVYLCASSLTSPGTGYEQYFGPGTRLTVT.

The V call is TRBV7-2, the J call TRBJ2-3; D is possibly TRBD2 (6 bases). The CDR3 consists of 14 residues. V lost 5 bases and J lost 2, with 11 bases in between. Germline lookup yields CDR1 SGHTA and CDR2 FQGNSA. CDR3 amino acids: CASSRGGFTDTQYF. CDR3 DNA sequence: TGTGCCAGCAGCCGTGGGGGGTTCACAGATACGCAGTATTTT.

V is TRBV6-6 and J is TRBJ1-2, with no clear D. V lost 2 bases, J lost 3 bases, and 4 bases lay in between. Per germline, CDR1 MNHNY and CDR2 SVGAGI (reference sequence). The CDR3 sequence is 12 residues long. As DNA, the CDR3 is TGTGCCAGCAGTTACGGAGACTATGGCTACACCTTC. Translation gives CASSYGDYGYTF.

V is TRBV3-1 (or the pseudogene TRBV3-2) and J is TRBJ1-5, with D possibly TRBD1 on 5 matching bases. Trimming left V 2 bases short and J 2 bases short, with 7 bases between. This CDR3 contains 14 residues. The germline gives CDR1 LGHDT, CDR2 YNNKEL (reference sequence). In DNA, the CDR3 is TGTGCCAGCAGCCAAACGACAGGCAATCAGCCCCAGCATTTT. Protein: CASSQTTGNQPQHF.

This clone was recorded many times. This rearrangement joins TRBV5-6 to TRBJ2-7; D gene unclear. Germline V gene sequence: CDR1 SGHDT, CDR2 YYEEEE. The ends were cut back, 3 bases at V and 4 bases at J, with 5 bases in the middle. The CDR3 has 11 residues. CDR3 nucleotides: TGTGCCAGCAGCTCGAGTTACGAGCAGTACGTC. As protein: CASSSSYEQYV.

This clone was counted between two and nine times. The chain uses TRBV5-6 and TRBJ2-7, with 8 bases lining up with TRBD1. Per the germline V gene, CDR1 is SGHDT and CDR2 is YYEEEE. The CDR3 consists of 13 residues. Trimming took 3 bases from V and 4 from J; bases not matched to a gene: 3. The CDR3 DNA reads TGTGCCAGCAGCTGGGGACAGGAATACGAGCAGTACGTC. It specifies CASSWGQEYEQYV.

The rearrangement uses TRBV29-1 and TRBJ2-1; tentatively, D is TRBD2 (7 bases). In germline, CDR1 is SQVTM, CDR2 ANQGSEA. The CDR3 length is 14 residues. Trimming stripped 4 bases from V and 4 bases from J, with 14 bases between. The CDR3 is CSVASGGYYNEQFF. CDR3 nucleotide sequence: TGCAGCGTTGCTTCGGGGGGCTATTACAATGAGCAGTTCTTC.

About this clone itself: This may be a read error: a much more frequent sequence differs by one nucleotide. This specimen includes other DNA sequences encoding the same CDR3. CDR3 sequence: CASSRTGGDYGYTF. The DNA of the CDR3 is TGTGCCAGCAGTCGGACAGGGGGGGACTATGGCTACACCTTC. The V call is TRBV6-6, the J call TRBJ1-2; 10 bases are shared with TRBD1. J gave up 3 bases and V 5 bases, and 3 bases lay outside the gene matches. Germline values: CDR1 MNHNY, CDR2 SVGAGI (reference sequence). This CDR3 spans 14 amino acids.

The V gene is TRBV6-4, the J gene TRBJ2-1; D is perhaps TRBD2 (7 bases). Trimming stripped 2 bases from V and 4 bases from J, with 12 bases between. Looked up from germline, CDR1 is MRHNA and CDR2 is SNTAGT. There are 15 residues in the CDR3. The CDR3: CASSDAGASYNEQFF. The CDR3 nucleotides are TGTGCCAGCAGTGACGCGGGGGCGAGTTACAATGAGCAGTTCTTC.

The chain employs TRBV5-4 and TRBJ1-5; 9 nucleotides agree with TRBD1. In germline, CDR1 is SGHNT, CDR2 YYREEE (reference sequence). There are 18 residues in the CDR3. Losses at the gene ends were 4 bases for V and 0 bases for J; bases not matched to a gene: 11. CDR3 amino acids: CASSPDRGGQGSNQPQHF. The CDR3 region has the DNA TGTGCCAGCAGCCCGGACAGGGGCGGACAGGGTAGCAATCAGCCCCAGCATTTT. The full variable domain, its missing parts supplied by reference TRBV5-4 and TRBJ1-5, is ETGVTQSPTHLIKTRGQQVTLRCSSQSGHNTVSWYQQALGQGPQFIFQYYREEENGRGNFPPRFSGLQFPNYSSELNVNALELDDSALYLCASSPDRGGQGSNQPQHFGDGTRLSIL.

The CDR3 region is CASSVSTGGGYTF. DNA of the CDR3: TGTGCCAGCAGCGTATCCACTGGCGGCGGCTACACCTTC. This rearrangement joins TRBV9 to TRBJ1-2, with unresolved D. V lost 1 base and J lost 8, with 12 bases in between. The germline V gene has CDR1 SGDLS and CDR2 YYNGEE. The CDR3 runs 13 residues.

V and J are TRBV5-1 and TRBJ2-3, with a weak D call TRBD2 (6 bases). From germline, CDR1 is SGHRS and CDR2 YFSETQ. V was pared by 0 bases and J by 0 bases, with 8 bases between. This CDR3 has 15 amino acids. Written as DNA, the CDR3 is TGCGCCAGCAGCTTGGACGGGACTAGCACAGATACGCAGTATTTT. Translated, it gives CASSLDGTSTDTQYF.

The rearrangement uses TRBV6-2 or TRBV6-3 and TRBJ2-3, with TRBD2 identical over 7 bases. Germline-derived CDR1 and CDR2 are MNHEY and SVGEGT. The CDR3 sequence is 17 residues long. V trimming: 5 bases; J trimming: 3 bases; junction bases outside the gene matches: 14. CDR3 nucleotides: TGTGCCAGCAGTACCGGGCAGACTAGCCGGACAACAGATACGCAGTATTTT. It specifies CASSTGQTSRTTDTQYF.

This chain joins TRBV20-1 and TRBJ1-1; D unresolved. This CDR3 has 11 amino acids. V lost 1 base and J lost 4, with 4 bases in between. Germline-derived CDR1 and CDR2 are DFQATT and SNEGSKA (reference sequence). The DNA for the CDR3 is TGCAGTGCTAGAGGAGTCACTGAAGCTTTCTTT. Translated, it gives CSARGVTEAFF.

The chain joins TRBV5-1 to TRBJ2-3, with D maybe TRBD1 (5 bases). Trimming cost V 2 bases and J 5 bases, with 12 bases left between them. This CDR3 is 14 amino acids long. The germline CDR1 and CDR2 sequences are SGHRS and YFSETQ. The CDR3 region is CASSFDSVGDTQYF. The CDR3 coding sequence is TGCGCCAGCAGCTTCGACAGTGTGGGAGATACGCAGTATTTT.

This chain uses TRBV28 with TRBJ1-2, with a weak D call TRBD1 (6 bases). Germline CDR1 and CDR2: MDHEN and SYDVKM. The CDR3 runs to 13 residues. With 3 bases removed from V and 4 bases from J, the gap between germline ends came to 9 bases. This CDR3 is CASSFARGYGYTF. CDR3 DNA sequence: TGTGCCAGCAGTTTTGCCAGGGGCTATGGCTACACCTTC.

V usage is TRBV24-1 and J usage is TRBJ1-5; 9 positions agree with TRBD1. CDR3 length: 18 residues. Germline CDR1 KGHDR, CDR2 SFDVKD. V gave up 5 bases and J gave up 5 bases; unmatched junction bases: 15. In DNA form, the CDR3 reads TGTGCCACCAGTGGCTCTCCGGGGGACAGGGAGGTCGATCAGCCCCAGCATTTT. Residues: CATSGSPGDREVDQPQHF.

The chain carries TRBV7-9 and TRBJ1-1, with D possibly being TRBD1 (6 bases). This CDR3 contains 14 residues. Germline V lookup: CDR1 SEHNR, CDR2 FQNEAQ (reference sequence). Trimming removed 3 bases from V and 1 base from J, with 9 bases in between. The chain's CDR3 is CASSLLQGNTEAFF. The CDR3 DNA sequence: TGTGCCAGCAGCTTGCTACAGGGGAACACTGAAGCTTTCTTT.

In its sample, this clone was seen once. The chain combines TRBV7-8 with TRBJ2-7, with TRBD2 matching 7 bases. The CDR3 consists of 16 residues. J gave up 1 base and V 6 bases, and 12 bases lay outside the gene matches. Germline V gene sequence: CDR1 SGHVS, CDR2 FQNEAQ. As DNA, the CDR3 is TGTGCCAGCAGTCGCGATACTTCTAGCGGTTCCTACGAGCAGTACGTC. Amino acids: CASSRDTSSGSYEQYV.

CDR3 in DNA: TGTGCCAGCAGCGTAGGCGTCCTAGCGGGGGGGTTGAATGAGCAGTTCTTC. Translated: CASSVGVLAGGLNEQFF. The chain uses TRBV9 and TRBJ2-1, with TRBD2 matching over 12 bases. CDR1 is SGDLS, CDR2 YYNGEE, per germline. V trimming: 0 bases; J trimming: 7 bases; junction bases outside the gene matches: 8. This CDR3 contains 17 residues.

This clone was detected a few times. The chain combines TRBV18 with TRBJ2-7; D not certain. The CDR3 has 16 residues. Germline V gene lookup returns CDR1 KGHSH and CDR2 LQKENI. Trimming took 3 bases from V and 4 from J, leaving 19 bases between them. This chain's CDR3 is CASSPIKAQAGYEQYF. The DNA for the CDR3 is TGTGCCAGCTCACCCATAAAAGCCCAGGCTGGATACGAGCAGTACTTC.

The chain has TRBV9 and TRBJ1-5; maybe TRBD1 (5 bases). The ends were cut back, 1 base at V and 6 bases at J, with 14 bases in the middle. Germline V CDR1 and CDR2: SGDLS, YYNGEE. This CDR3 comprises 15 residues. CDR3 in DNA: TGTGCCAGCAGCGTAAGTTGGGGGGAGGGTCAGCCCCAGCATTTT. This gives the protein CASSVSWGEGQPQHF.

Regarding this clone: An end of the junction differs from the germline gene, which may be a read error. The rearrangement links TRBV6-2 or TRBV6-3 to TRBJ2-2, with 11 bases matching TRBD2. This CDR3 is built from 17 residues. Germline CDR1 MNHEY, CDR2 SVGEGT. The CDR3 spells CASSYHSGGAKTGELFF. The CDR3 coding sequence is TGTGCCAGCAGTTACCATAGCGGGGGGGCGAAAACCGGGGAGCTGTTTTTT.

The chain combines TRBV9 with TRBJ2-1; D unclear. V was cut by 0 bases and J by 1 base, with 8 bases left in between. The CDR3 sequence is 15 residues long. CDR1 is SGDLS, CDR2 YYNGEE, per germline. CDR3 bases: TGTGCCAGCAGCGTAGACGGAGAATCCTACAATGAGCAGTTCTTC. It translates to CASSVDGESYNEQFF.